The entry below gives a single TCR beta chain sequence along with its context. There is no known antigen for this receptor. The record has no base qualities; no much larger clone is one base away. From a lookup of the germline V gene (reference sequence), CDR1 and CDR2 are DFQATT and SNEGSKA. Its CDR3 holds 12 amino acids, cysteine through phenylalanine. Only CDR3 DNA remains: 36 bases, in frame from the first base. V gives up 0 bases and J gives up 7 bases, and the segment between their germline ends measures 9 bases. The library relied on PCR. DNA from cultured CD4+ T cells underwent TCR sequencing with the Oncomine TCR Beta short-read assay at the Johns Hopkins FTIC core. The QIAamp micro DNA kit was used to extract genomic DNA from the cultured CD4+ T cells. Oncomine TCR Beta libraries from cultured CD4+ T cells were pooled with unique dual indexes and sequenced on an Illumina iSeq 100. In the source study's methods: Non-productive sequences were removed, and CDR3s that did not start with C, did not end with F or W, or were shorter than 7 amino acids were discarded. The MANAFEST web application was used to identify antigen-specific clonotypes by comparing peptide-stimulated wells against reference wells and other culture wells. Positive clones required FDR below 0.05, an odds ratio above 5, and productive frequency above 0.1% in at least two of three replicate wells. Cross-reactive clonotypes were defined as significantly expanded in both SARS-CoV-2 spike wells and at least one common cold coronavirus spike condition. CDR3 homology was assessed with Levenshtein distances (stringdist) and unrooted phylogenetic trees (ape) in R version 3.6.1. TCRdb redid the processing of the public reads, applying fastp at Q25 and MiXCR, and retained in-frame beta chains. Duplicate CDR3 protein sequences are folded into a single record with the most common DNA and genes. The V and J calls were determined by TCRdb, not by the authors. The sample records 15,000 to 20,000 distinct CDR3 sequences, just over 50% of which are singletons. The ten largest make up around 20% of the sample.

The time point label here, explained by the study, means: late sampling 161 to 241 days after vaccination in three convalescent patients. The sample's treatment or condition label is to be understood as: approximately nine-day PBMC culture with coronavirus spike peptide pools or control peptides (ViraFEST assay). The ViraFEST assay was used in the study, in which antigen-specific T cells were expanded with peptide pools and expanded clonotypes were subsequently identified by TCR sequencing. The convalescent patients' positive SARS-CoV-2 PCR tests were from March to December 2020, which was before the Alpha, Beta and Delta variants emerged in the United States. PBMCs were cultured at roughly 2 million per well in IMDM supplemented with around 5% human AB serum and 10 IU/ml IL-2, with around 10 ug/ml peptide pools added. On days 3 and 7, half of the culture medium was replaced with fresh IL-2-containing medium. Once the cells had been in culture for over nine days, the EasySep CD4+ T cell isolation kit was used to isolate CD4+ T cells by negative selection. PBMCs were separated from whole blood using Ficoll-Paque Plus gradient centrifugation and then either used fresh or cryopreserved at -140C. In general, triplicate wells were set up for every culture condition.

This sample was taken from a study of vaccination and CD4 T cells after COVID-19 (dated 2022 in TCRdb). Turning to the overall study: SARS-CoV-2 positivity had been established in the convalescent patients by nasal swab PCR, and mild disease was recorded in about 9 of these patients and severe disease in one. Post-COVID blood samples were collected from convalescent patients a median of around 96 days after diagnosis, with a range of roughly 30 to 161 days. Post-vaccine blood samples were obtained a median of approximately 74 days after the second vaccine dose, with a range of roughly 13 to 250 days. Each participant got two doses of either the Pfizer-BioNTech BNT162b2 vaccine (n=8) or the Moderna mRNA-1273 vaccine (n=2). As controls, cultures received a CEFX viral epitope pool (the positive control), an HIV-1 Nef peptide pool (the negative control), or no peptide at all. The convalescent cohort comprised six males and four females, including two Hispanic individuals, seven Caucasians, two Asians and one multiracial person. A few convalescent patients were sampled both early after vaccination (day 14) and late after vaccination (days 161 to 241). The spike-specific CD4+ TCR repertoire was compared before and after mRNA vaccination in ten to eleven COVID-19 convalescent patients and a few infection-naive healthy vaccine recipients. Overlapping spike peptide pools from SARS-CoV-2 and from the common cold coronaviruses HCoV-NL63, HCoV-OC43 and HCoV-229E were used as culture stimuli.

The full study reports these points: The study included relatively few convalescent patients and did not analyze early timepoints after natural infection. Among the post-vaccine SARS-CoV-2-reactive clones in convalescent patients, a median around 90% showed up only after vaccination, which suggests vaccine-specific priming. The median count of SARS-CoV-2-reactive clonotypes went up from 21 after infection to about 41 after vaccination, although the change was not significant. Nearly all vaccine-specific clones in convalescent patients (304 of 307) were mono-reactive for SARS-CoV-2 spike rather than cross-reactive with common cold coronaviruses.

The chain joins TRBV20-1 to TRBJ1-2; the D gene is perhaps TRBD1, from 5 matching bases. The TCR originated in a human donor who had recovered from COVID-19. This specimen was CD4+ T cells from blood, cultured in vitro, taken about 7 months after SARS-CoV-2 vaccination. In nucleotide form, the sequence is TGCAGTGCTAGAGAGAGGGGAACTGGCTACACCTTC. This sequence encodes CSARERGTGYTF.